The text below deals with one T cell receptor beta chain. No antigen is known for it. This entry is derived from a study of PD-1 blockade in mismatch repair-deficient tumors. Study at large: All were previously treated, progressing patients with some twelve mismatch repair-deficient cancer types.

PCR or immunohistochemistry showed mismatch repair deficiency in every enrolled patient. TCRs were sequenced from a few patients responding to pembrolizumab. The ends lost 7 bases at V and 0 bases at J; junction bases unmatched: 3. CDR1 is SQVTM and CDR2 is ANQGSEA in the germline V gene. The CDR3 has 15 residues. The table came from immunoSEQ multiplex PCR; TCRdb's copy has only in-frame clones and leaves some out. The table shows around 100,000 clones, with about 80% occurring only once. General observations from the study: Rapid post-treatment expansion, then contraction, generally preceding radiologic response, marked tumor-resident clones.

The chain combines TRBV29-1 with TRBJ2-6; TRBD1 aligns across 10 bases. The sequencing here drew on peripheral blood, taken approximately 14 months after starting pembrolizumab. The receptor was isolated from an adult with mismatch repair-deficient cancer. The CDR3 DNA reads as TGCAGCGCCCGGGACAGGGGCTCTGGGGCCAACGTCCTGACTTTC. Residues: CSARDRGSGANVLTF.